This T cell receptor beta chain is from a study of post-analysis software for immune sequencing data. Unique molecular identifiers tagged the TCR beta cDNA libraries. TCRdb used MiXCR to reprocess the PCR reads, holding one entry per CDR3 protein. Counted here are about 460,000 distinct CDR3 sequences, roughly 46% occurring once; the ten biggest clones make up around 10%. Notes on this clonotype: Its cognate antigen is unknown.

This CDR3 is built from 14 residues. V shed 5 bases and J shed 4 bases, with 17 bases lying between them. From germline, CDR1 is DFQATT and CDR2 SNEGSKA (reference sequence). Study-wide results and limits: Controls showed lower frequencies than patients for 4 or 5 TRBV segments, and TRBV5-6, TRBV5-1 and TRBV20-1 were among these. The normalized Chao1 diversity of multiple sclerosis patients was significantly lower than that of controls.

V usage is TRBV20-1 and J usage is TRBJ1-2; D may be TRBD1 (5 bases). The sequence was collected from a girl between 10 and 17 years old with multiple sclerosis. The sequenced sample was blood. CDR3 DNA: TGCAGTGCTGGTAGACAGTGGGGTAGCTATGGCTACACCTTC. It codes for CSAGRQWGSYGYTF.